The 14 T cell receptor beta chains presented below share a single source sample, sequenced in a study of immune evolution from preneoplasia to lung adenocarcinoma. Here immunoSEQ multiplex PCR was the method, and the copy in TCRdb shows in-frame clones only, minus some. The top ten hold 8.5% of the sample, which has around 6,800 clones, 74% seen once. The sample comprised FFPE atypical adenomatous hyperplasia tissue from the lung. As for subset: atypical adenomatous hyperplasia (AAH), lung preneoplasia. The receptors were gathered from a donor at least 70 years old with lung adenocarcinoma. Some clones in this sample may be carry-over from other donors' samples.

V usage is TRBV10-3 and J usage is TRBJ2-4; D not resolved. Deletions cut 10 bases from V and 7 bases from J, with 11 bases between. The germline CDR1 and CDR2 sequences are ENHRY and SYGVKD. This CDR3 is 11 amino acids long. CDR3 in DNA: TGTGCCACCAAGGAAGGGAACATTCAGTACTTC. It is translated as CATKEGNIQYF.

The V and J genes are TRBV4-2 and TRBJ2-5, with TRBD2 matching over 13 bases. From germline, CDR1 is LGHNA and CDR2 YNFKEQ. The CDR3 sequence is 18 residues long. The ends lost 0 bases at V and 2 bases at J; junction bases unmatched: 6. This chain's CDR3 is CASSQELAGGPDQETQYF. The CDR3 region has the DNA TGTGCCAGCAGCCAAGAACTAGCGGGGGGGCCGGATCAAGAGACCCAGTACTTC.

This chain connects TRBV29-1 to TRBJ2-2; D is possibly TRBD2 (6 bases). Germline V gene data show CDR1 as SQVTM and CDR2 as ANQGSEA. This CDR3 spans 13 amino acids. V lost 7 bases, J lost 5 bases, and 14 bases lay in between. The CDR3 nucleotides are TGCAGCGGGGGGGAGGCCGGGACCGGGGAGCTGTTTTTT. This translates into CSGGEAGTGELFF.

The chain uses TRBV6-1 and TRBJ2-5, with 10 bases that match TRBD2. Germline V lookup: CDR1 MNHNS, CDR2 SASEGT. With V trimmed by 3 bases and J by 1 base, 2 bases remained unmatched. The CDR3 runs to 15 residues. CDR3 nucleotides: TGTGCCAGCAGTGACCTAGCGGGGGCCCAAGAGACCCAGTACTTC. Amino acids: CASSDLAGAQETQYF.

This clone was detected a few times. The CDR3 region has the DNA TGTGCCAGCAAAGGACAAGAGGGTCAGCCCCAGCATTTT. Translating it yields CASKGQEGQPQHF. The chain couples TRBV6-5 to TRBJ1-5; D possibly corresponds to TRBD1 (5 bases). The CDR3 runs 13 residues. Germline CDR1 is MNHEY and CDR2 is SVGAGI. V was trimmed by 7 bases and J by 6 bases, leaving 13 bases between them.

This clone was seen only once. The V and J genes are TRBV29-1 and TRBJ2-3, with 15 bases fitting TRBD2. Germline loops: CDR1 SQVTM, CDR2 ANQGSEA. The V and J ends lost 7 bases and 4 bases, in that order; junction bases with no gene match: 18. This CDR3 contains 19 residues. CDR3 sequence reads: CSAIIPGLAGGPLPDTQYF. The CDR3 nucleotides are TGCAGCGCAATAATCCCTGGACTAGCGGGAGGGCCGTTGCCAGATACGCAGTATTTT.

The sample holds a few counts of this clone. The gene calls are TRBV18 and TRBJ2-5; 12 bases are shared with TRBD1. This CDR3 is built from 16 residues. Losses at the gene ends were 4 bases for V and 4 bases for J; bases not matched to a gene: 7. In germline, CDR1 is KGHSH, CDR2 LQKENI. In DNA form, the CDR3 reads TGTGCCAGCTCACTGGGACAGGGGGCAATCGGAGAGACCCAGTACTTC. Amino acid sequence: CASSLGQGAIGETQYF.

This clone was counted between two and nine times. The chain carries TRBV7-3 and TRBJ2-6, with D uncertain. CDR1 SGHTA and CDR2 FQGTGA come from the germline V gene. The CDR3 spans 13 residues. Trimming cost V 6 bases and J 3 bases, with 6 bases left between them. The CDR3 reads CASSPIGANVLTF. As DNA, the CDR3 is TGTGCCAGCAGTCCTATTGGGGCCAACGTCCTGACTTTC.

The chain carries TRBV30 and TRBJ2-3; 8 bases agree with TRBD2. This CDR3 region has 16 residues. After removal of 5 bases from V and 2 bases from J, the junction contained 12 bases not matched to a gene. Germline-derived CDR1 and CDR2 are GTSNPN and SVGIG (reference sequence). The CDR3 region is CAWGRGGFGITDTQYF. CDR3 DNA sequence: TGTGCCTGGGGCCGGGGGGGGTTTGGGATCACAGATACGCAGTATTTT.

The chain couples TRBV7-3 to TRBJ2-5; D gene uncertain. V was pared by 0 bases and J by 0 bases, with 2 bases between. Germline V lookup: CDR1 SGHTA, CDR2 FQGTGA. The CDR3 runs 13 residues. The CDR3 DNA sequence: TGTGCCAGCAGCTTAACCAACCAAGAGACCCAGTACTTC. Amino acids: CASSLTNQETQYF.

The V gene is TRBV10-3, the J gene TRBJ2-1; D uncertain. V gave up 2 bases and J gave up 3 bases, with 11 bases separating them. The CDR3 extends over 15 amino acids. From germline, CDR1 is ENHRY and CDR2 SYGVKD. CDR3 bases: TGTGCCATCAGTGAGGTCCGAGCTGGCTACAATGAGCAGTTCTTC. This gives the protein CAISEVRAGYNEQFF.

This clone has more than one count but fewer than ten. This specimen includes other DNA sequences encoding the same CDR3. V gene TRBV6-6 combines with J gene TRBJ2-2; TRBD1 matches 9 bases. Trimming at V came to 7 bases and at J to 7 bases, leaving 10 bases not matched to a gene. The length of the CDR3 is 15 residues. Germline V CDR1 and CDR2: MNHNY, SVGAGI (reference sequence). The chain's CDR3 is CASKQAQGAVGELFF. CDR3 coding DNA: TGTGCCAGCAAGCAGGCACAGGGGGCTGTCGGGGAGCTGTTTTTT.

The chain couples TRBV5-1 to TRBJ2-5, with D possibly being TRBD1 or TRBD2 (5 bases each). Germline assignment: CDR1 SGHRS and CDR2 YFSETQ. V lost 5 bases and J 1 base, leaving 18 bases between the germline ends. The CDR3 consists of 16 residues. Here the CDR3 DNA reads TGCGCCAGCAGTGGGGAGCACAGGCGCCCCCAAGAGACCCAGTACTTC. It codes for CASSGEHRRPQETQYF.

The chain links TRBV14 to TRBJ2-3; D gene ambiguous. V shed 1 base and J shed 1 base, with 15 bases lying between them. This CDR3 is 17 amino acids long. Germline V gene data show CDR1 as SGHDN and CDR2 as FVKESK. CDR3 loop: CASSQGNSRIRTDTQYF. The CDR3 region has the DNA TGTGCCAGCAGCCAAGGGAATAGCAGGATCCGCACAGATACGCAGTATTTT.